This is a list of T cell receptor beta chains from one sample in a study of CXCR3-negative and CXCR3-positive naive CD8 T cells. Following a re-call of the 5' RACE reads, TCRdb has one entry per CDR3 protein and lacks DNA. The sample data list over 100,000 distinct CDR3 sequences. Sequences were obtained from naive CXCR3+ CD8+ T cells from blood. These receptors were taken from a human donor in good health. Some clones in this sample may be carry-over from other donors' samples. CDR3s include the opening cysteine and the closing phenylalanine or tryptophan. Fields, in order: J gene, V gene, CDR3 protein.

>TRBJ1-2|TRBV29-1
CSVEEQGAHGYTF
>TRBJ2-5|TRBV28
CASSGRVGQQETQYF
>TRBJ2-3|TRBV20-1
CSARDLGSWDTQYF
>TRBJ2-2|TRBV7-2
CASSLLGELFF
>TRBJ1-2|TRBV7-9
CASSPVGQINYGYTF
>TRBJ2-1|TRBV20-1
CSARLYYAGGPRDEQFF
>TRBJ2-2|TRBV5-1
CASGTIPNTGELFF
>TRBJ2-7|TRBV6-5
CASSYSGFYEQYF
>TRBJ2-7|TRBV29-1
CSAFITNGLIYEQYF
>TRBJ2-1|TRBV7-7
CASSLAPSEASYNEQFF
>TRBJ1-4|TRBV15
CATSRDLRQGAYLNEKLFF
>TRBJ2-5|TRBV5-4
CASSSASGSLAETQYF
>TRBJ2-1|TRBV13
CASDGPDRGGTLNEQFF
>TRBJ1-3|TRBV11-2
CASSLDLGLSGNTIYF
>TRBJ2-1|TRBV12-3/TRBV12-4
CASSLEHPEQFF
>TRBJ2-7|TRBV7-3
CASSLWGGSYEQYF
>TRBJ2-5|TRBV5-5
CASSWTGTPYQETQYF
>TRBJ2-5|TRBV12-3/TRBV12-4
CASSSAPERGGETQYF
>TRBJ2-5|TRBV29-1
CSAGTGREETQYF
>TRBJ2-1|TRBV7-3
CASSQGGGRGNEQFF
>TRBJ2-7|TRBV14
CASSQEWLYEQYF
>TRBJ2-3|TRBV28
CASSPYLAGVFQSDTQYF
>TRBJ2-2|TRBV7-3
CASSFLGGGELFF
>TRBJ2-1|TRBV28
CASSPLRPSGWGEEQFF
>TRBJ2-7|TRBV5-1
CASSSFLGISYEQYF
>TRBJ2-5|TRBV25-1
CASSAPTSADGETQYF